Below, 17 T cell receptor beta chains from the same sample are listed, as sequenced in a study of blood T cell repertoires in COVID-19. Produced via immunoSEQ multiplex PCR; TCRdb's table is partial and in-frame only. This table holds about 44,000 clones, about 88% found once. The specimen was peripheral blood. Receptors originate from a man between 65 and 85 years old with active COVID-19.

The chain carries TRBV12-5 and TRBJ2-3, with 8 bases identical to TRBD1. The V gene end was trimmed by 1 base and the J gene end by 3 bases; junction bases not matched to a gene: 6. The CDR3 extends over 16 amino acids. Germline CDR1 LGHNT, CDR2 FRNRAP. This CDR3 is CASGLGAGGATDTQYF. CDR3 DNA sequence: TGTGCTAGTGGTTTGGGGGCAGGGGGCGCGACAGATACGCAGTATTTT.

In this sample, this clone turned up once. The J gene is TRBJ1-1, the V gene TRBV6-5, with TRBD1 matching 7 bases. Germline loops: CDR1 MNHEY, CDR2 SVGAGI. Trimming at V came to 6 bases and at J to 6 bases, leaving 7 bases not matched to a gene. The CDR3 is made up of 13 amino acids. CDR3 DNA sequence: TGTGCCAGCAGGCAATTTGGGACAGCTGAAGCTTTCTTT. This sequence encodes CASRQFGTAEAFF.

A note on this clone: Relative to the germline gene, one junction end is altered; a read error may explain this. V usage is TRBV18 and J usage is TRBJ1-4; tentatively, D is TRBD1 (5 bases). The CDR3 extends over 9 amino acids. Germline CDR1 reads KGHSH; CDR2 reads LQKENI. Here the CDR3 DNA reads TGTGCCAGCTCTCCCAGGGCGCAATTT. As protein: CASSPRAQF.

The V gene is TRBV7-2, the J gene TRBJ2-5; a weak D match, TRBD1 (5 bases). The CDR3 totals 16 residues. Trimming shortened V by 4 bases and J by 2 bases, and 17 bases separated the two germline ends. Germline CDR1 SGHTA, CDR2 FQGNSA. The CDR3 coding sequence is TGTGCCAGCAGCTACCCACATCACGACAGACAAGAGACCCAGTACTTC. This gives the protein CASSYPHHDRQETQYF. The variable domain in full, with the rest retrieved from reference TRBV7-2 and TRBJ2-5, is GAGVSQSPSNKVTEKGKDVELRCDPISGHTALYWYRQSLGQGLEFLIYFQGNSAPDKSGLPSDRFSAERTGGSVSTLTIQRTQQEDSAVYLCASSYPHHDRQETQYFGPGTRLLVL.

V is TRBV7-2 and J is TRBJ1-6; D remains unclear. V was clipped by 1 base and J by 9 bases, with 4 bases between them. The CDR3 runs 12 residues. Germline lookup yields CDR1 SGHTA and CDR2 FQGNSA. CDR3 in amino acids: CASSLERSPLHF. For the CDR3, the DNA is TGTGCCAGCAGCTTAGAGCGTTCACCCCTCCACTTT.

About this clone itself: The germline gene is not matched at one end of the junction; a read error may be the cause. The chain is built from TRBV7-7 and TRBJ2-5; 10 nucleotides align to TRBD1. Germline assignment: CDR1 SSHAT and CDR2 FNYEAQ (reference sequence). The CDR3 runs 17 residues. The CDR3 is CASSLARGTGVQETQYF. The DNA for the CDR3 is TGTGCTAGCAGCTTAGCGCGAGGGACAGGGGTCCAAGAGACCCAGTACTTC.

The V and J genes are TRBV6-1 and TRBJ2-6; weak D call: TRBD1 (6 bases). The CDR3 spans 16 residues. Trimming removed 4 bases from V and 2 bases from J, with 12 bases in between. Germline CDR1 MNHNS, CDR2 SASEGT. The CDR3 spells CASSASHRAGANVLTF. In DNA, the CDR3 is TGTGCCAGCAGTGCATCACACAGGGCTGGGGCCAACGTCCTGACTTTC.

The rearrangement joins TRBV6-2 or TRBV6-3 to TRBJ2-7; D possibly corresponds to TRBD2 (5 bases). V was shortened by 0 bases and J by 2 bases, with 8 bases between the two germline ends. Germline V CDR1 and CDR2: MNHEY, SVGEGT. The CDR3 is 14 amino acids. Here the CDR3 reads CASSYSGLTYEQYF. The CDR3 DNA reads TGTGCCAGCAGTTACTCCGGACTCACCTACGAGCAGTACTTC.

This rearrangement joins TRBV5-1 to TRBJ2-7; TRBD1 matches at 8 bases. This CDR3 region has 14 residues. The J segment lost 3 bases and the V segment lost 1 base, leaving 3 bases of the junction unmatched. Germline lookup yields CDR1 SGHRS and CDR2 YFSETQ. DNA for the CDR3: TGCGCCAGCAGCTTGCAGGGGGCAAACTACGAGCAGTACTTC. Protein sequence: CASSLQGANYEQYF.

The genes are TRBV4-2 and TRBJ1-6; 7 bases line up with TRBD1. Germline CDR1 and CDR2: LGHNA and YNFKEQ. V was pared by 3 bases and J by 6 bases, with 11 bases of the junction left unmatched. The CDR3 loop spans 17 amino acids. DNA of the CDR3: TGTGCCAGCAGCCACCCCATAGGGGGCAGGAGTAATTCACCCCTCCACTTT. It codes for CASSHPIGGRSNSPLHF.

The genes are TRBV28 and TRBJ2-1; the D is unclear. The CDR3 is 14 amino acids. Germline values: CDR1 MDHEN, CDR2 SYDVKM. V lost 6 bases and J 0 bases, leaving 9 bases between the germline ends. The CDR3 DNA follows: TGTGCCAGCAGCCGGCCGGGCTCCTACAATGAGCAGTTCTTC. This translates into CASSRPGSYNEQFF.

This rearrangement joins TRBV7-8 to TRBJ2-2; possibly TRBD1 for D (5 bases). Trimming pared 5 bases from V and 5 bases from J, leaving 12 bases between. The germline CDR1 and CDR2 sequences are SGHVS and FQNEAQ. This CDR3 is 14 amino acids long. Here the CDR3 DNA reads TGTGCCAGCAGCCTGAGGCAGGGTACCGGGGAGCTGTTTTTT. This gives the protein CASSLRQGTGELFF.

The chain combines TRBV5-6 with TRBJ2-7, with D perhaps TRBD1 (5 bases). Between the trimmed V and J ends, which lost 1 base and 0 bases, there was a span of 11 bases. The V gene's germline CDR1 is SGHDT and CDR2 YYEEEE. The length of the CDR3 is 15 residues. DNA of the CDR3: TGTGCCAGCAGCTTGAGAACAGGACCCTCCTACGAGCAGTACTTC. This codes for CASSLRTGPSYEQYF. Full variable domain (outside the CDR3, taken from reference TRBV5-6 and TRBJ2-7): DAGVTQSPTHLIKTRGQQVTLRCSPKSGHDTVSWYQQALGQGPQFIFQYYEEEERQRGNFPDRFSGHQFPNYSSELNVNALLLGDSALYLCASSLRTGPSYEQYFGPGTRLTVT.

The V and J genes are TRBV7-3 and TRBJ2-3; D is unclear. CDR1 and CDR2 (germline): SGHTA, FQGTGA. With 5 bases removed from V and 1 base from J, the gap between germline ends came to 10 bases. The CDR3 is made up of 14 amino acids. The CDR3 DNA reads TGTGCCAGCAGCCCTCTGGTAGGCACAGATACGCAGTATTTT. Its protein is CASSPLVGTDTQYF.

The V and J genes are TRBV7-2 and TRBJ2-7; 11 bases are shared with TRBD2. CDR3 size: 15 residues. In germline, CDR1 is SGHTA, CDR2 FQGNSA. J lost 3 bases, V lost 5 bases, and 6 bases had no gene match. The CDR3 loop reads CASSISSGGNYEQYF. Here the CDR3 DNA reads TGTGCCAGCAGCATTTCTAGCGGGGGGAACTACGAGCAGTACTTC. Complete variable domain (other parts from reference TRBV7-2 and TRBJ2-7): GAGVSQSPSNKVTEKGKDVELRCDPISGHTALYWYRQSLGQGLEFLIYFQGNSAPDKSGLPSDRFSAERTGGSVSTLTIQRTQQEDSAVYLCASSISSGGNYEQYFGPGTRLTVT.

The chain recombines TRBV6-1 with TRBJ1-5, with no clear D. CDR1 is MNHNS and CDR2 is SASEGT in the germline V gene. The CDR3 consists of 16 residues. V was clipped by 3 bases and J by 0 bases, with 12 bases between them. CDR3 coding DNA: TGTGCCAGCAGTGATTCCGGCGGATATAGCAATCAGCCCCAGCATTTT. Translating it yields CASSDSGGYSNQPQHF.

The chain links TRBV2 to TRBJ2-7; 9 nucleotides align to TRBD1. The CDR3 is made up of 14 amino acids. Per the germline V gene, CDR1 is SNHLY and CDR2 is FYNNEI. With V trimmed by 4 bases and J by 2 bases, 3 bases remained unmatched. The CDR3 spells CASSGQGGTYEQYF. The CDR3 DNA follows: TGTGCCAGCAGTGGACAGGGGGGGACCTACGAGCAGTACTTC.